This T cell receptor beta chain was captured by sequencing in a study of cytomegalovirus exposure and HLA in healthy donors. Study details: HLA-typed donors contributed 80 million to 85 million unique TCRs, which were held in an early data release.

60 Vbeta and 13 Jbeta primers were used in PCR. Some clones are missing from TCRdb's copy, which holds only in-frame ones; the method was immunoSEQ multiplex PCR. The sample includes around 160,000 clones, roughly 80% of them seen just once. Study-wide results and limits: Later analysis associated a missense DCLRE1C variant with TCR beta V- and J-gene trimming.

As for this clone: The antigen remains unidentified.

The CDR3 spans 15 residues. CDR1 KGHSH and CDR2 LQKENI come from the germline V gene. Trimming removed 6 bases at V and 0 bases at J, with 12 bases between. What was sequenced was PBMCs. The chain carries TRBV18 and TRBJ1-5; no clear D. The receptor was isolated from a middle-aged woman in good health and CMV-seropositive. In nucleotides, the CDR3 is TGTGCCAGCTCGGAGGGCAAACATAGCAATCAGCCCCAGCATTTT. Translation: CASSEGKHSNQPQHF.